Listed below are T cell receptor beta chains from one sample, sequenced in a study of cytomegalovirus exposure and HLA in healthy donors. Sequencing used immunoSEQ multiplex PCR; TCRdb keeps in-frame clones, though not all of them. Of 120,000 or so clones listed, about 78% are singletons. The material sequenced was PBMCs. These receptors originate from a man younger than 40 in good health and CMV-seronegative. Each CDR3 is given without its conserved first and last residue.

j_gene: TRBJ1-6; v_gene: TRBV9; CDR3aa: ASSVKDRGTADSPLH
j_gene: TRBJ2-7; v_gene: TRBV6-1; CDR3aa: ASSEAGQDEQY
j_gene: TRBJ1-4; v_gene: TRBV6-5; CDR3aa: ASSYRGGTNEKLF
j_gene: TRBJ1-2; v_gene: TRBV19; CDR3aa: ASSPAGDGYT
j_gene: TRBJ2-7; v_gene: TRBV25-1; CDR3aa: ASGRQGSYEQY
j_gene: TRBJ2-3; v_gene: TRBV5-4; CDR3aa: ASSWLAGRDTQC
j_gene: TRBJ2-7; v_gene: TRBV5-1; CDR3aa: ASSLGVGGLLSEQY
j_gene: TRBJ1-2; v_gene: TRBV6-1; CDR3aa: ASSESQGLDGYT
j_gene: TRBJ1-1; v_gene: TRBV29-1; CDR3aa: SVEVGRERANTEAF
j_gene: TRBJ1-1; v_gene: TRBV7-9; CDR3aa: ASSNSLNTEAF
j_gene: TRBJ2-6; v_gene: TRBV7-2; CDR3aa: ASSSSGTGHSGANVLT
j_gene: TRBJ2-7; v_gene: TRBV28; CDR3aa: ASSSRTSWEQY
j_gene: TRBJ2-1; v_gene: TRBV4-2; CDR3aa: ASSQELLAGGLNNEQF
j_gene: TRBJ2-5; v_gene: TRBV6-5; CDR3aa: ASSSLDRGETQY
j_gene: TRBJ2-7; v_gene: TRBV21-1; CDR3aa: ASSRKEGATYEQY
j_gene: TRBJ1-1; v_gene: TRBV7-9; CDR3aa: SSSLGSGGMNTEAF
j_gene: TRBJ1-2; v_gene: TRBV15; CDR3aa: ATSFTEGDYGYT
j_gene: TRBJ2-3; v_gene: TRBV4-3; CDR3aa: ASSRGTGGPDTQY
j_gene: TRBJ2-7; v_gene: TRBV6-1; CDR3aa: ASSDIRGGYEQY
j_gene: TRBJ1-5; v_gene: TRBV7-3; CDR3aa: ASSSGGGQDSNQPQH
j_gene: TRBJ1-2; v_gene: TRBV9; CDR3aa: ASSVDPGRGPVYYGYT
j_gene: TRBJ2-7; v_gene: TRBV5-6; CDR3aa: ASSLAEDIKYEQY
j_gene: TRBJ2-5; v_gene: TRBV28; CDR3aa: ASSLPGTRTETQY
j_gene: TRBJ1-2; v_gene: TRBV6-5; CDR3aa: ASSQGQGGYGYT
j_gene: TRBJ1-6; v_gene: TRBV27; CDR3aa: ASPSRAPLH
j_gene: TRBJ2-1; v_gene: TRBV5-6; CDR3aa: ASSLVGGGSYNEQF
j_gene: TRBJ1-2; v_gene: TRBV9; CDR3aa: ASSVSQGREGYT
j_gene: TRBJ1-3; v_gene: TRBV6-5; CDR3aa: ASLQGTGNTIY
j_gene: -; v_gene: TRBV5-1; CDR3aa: ASSPGDMTSYEQY
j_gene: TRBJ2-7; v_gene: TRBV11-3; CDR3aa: ASSLLGRSYEQY
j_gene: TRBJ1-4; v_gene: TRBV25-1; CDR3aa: ASSDVRGAGEKLF
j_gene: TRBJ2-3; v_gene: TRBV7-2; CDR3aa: ASSPGTDLIVWGTQY
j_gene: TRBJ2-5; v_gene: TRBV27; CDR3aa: ASSPIYDTYQETQY
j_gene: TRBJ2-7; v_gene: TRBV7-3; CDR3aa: ASSFSGGSYEQY
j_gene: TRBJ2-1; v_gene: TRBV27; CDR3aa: ASRWTGLHEQF
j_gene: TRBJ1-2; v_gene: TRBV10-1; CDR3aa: ASSENRRPPYGYT
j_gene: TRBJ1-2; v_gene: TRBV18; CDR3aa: ASSPAGTQANYGYT
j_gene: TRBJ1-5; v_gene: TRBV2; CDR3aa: ASSEQGYGQPQH
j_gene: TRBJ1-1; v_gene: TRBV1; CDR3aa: TSSRLGRVVTEAF
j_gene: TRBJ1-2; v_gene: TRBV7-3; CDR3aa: ASSPRTGGDYGYT
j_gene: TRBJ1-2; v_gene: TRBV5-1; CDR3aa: ASSLGASNYGYT
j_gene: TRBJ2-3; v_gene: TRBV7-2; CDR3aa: ASSLFPLDTQY
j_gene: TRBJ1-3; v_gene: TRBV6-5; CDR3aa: ASSYRGTGNTIY
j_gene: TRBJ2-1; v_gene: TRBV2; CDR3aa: ASRDRGDEQF
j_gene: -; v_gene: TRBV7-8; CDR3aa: ASSSLHGTASYEQY